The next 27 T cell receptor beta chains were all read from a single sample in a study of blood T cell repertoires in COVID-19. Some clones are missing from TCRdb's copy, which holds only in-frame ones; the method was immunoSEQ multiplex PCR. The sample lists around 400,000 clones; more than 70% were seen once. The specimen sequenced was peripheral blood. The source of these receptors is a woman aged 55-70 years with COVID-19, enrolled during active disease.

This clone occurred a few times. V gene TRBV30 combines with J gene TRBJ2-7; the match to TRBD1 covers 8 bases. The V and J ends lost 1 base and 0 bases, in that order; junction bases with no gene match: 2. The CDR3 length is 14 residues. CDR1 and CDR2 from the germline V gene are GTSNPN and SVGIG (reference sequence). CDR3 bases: TGTGCCTGGAGTGGGACAGGGTTCTCCTACGAGCAGTACTTC. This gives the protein CAWSGTGFSYEQYF.

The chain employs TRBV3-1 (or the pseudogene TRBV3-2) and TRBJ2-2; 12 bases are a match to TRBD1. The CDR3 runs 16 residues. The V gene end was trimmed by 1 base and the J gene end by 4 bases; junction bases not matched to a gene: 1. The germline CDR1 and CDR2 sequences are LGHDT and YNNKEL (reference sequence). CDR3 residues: CASSQVGQGATGELFF. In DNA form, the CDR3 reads TGTGCCAGCAGCCAAGTGGGACAGGGGGCCACCGGGGAGCTGTTTTTT.

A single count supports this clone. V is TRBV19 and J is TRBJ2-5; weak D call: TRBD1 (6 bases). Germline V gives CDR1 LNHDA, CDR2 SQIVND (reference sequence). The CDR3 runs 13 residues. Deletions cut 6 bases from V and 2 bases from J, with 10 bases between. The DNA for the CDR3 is TGTGCCAGTAGCACAGGGATACAAGAGACCCAGTACTTC. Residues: CASSTGIQETQYF.

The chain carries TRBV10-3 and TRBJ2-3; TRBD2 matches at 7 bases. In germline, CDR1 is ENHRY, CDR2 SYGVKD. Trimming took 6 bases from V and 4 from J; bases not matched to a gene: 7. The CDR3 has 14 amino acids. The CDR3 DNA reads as TGTGCCATCAGCCCCAGCGCGGGGGCAGATACGCAGTATTTT. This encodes CAISPSAGADTQYF.

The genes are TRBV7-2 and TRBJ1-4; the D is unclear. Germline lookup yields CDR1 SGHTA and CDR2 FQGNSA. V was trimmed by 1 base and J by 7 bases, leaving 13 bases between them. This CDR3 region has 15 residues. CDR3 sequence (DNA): TGTGCCAGCAGCTTAGTCAGGAACGTCGTTGAAAAACTGTTTTTT. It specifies CASSLVRNVVEKLFF. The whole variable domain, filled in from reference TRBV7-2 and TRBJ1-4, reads GAGVSQSPSNKVTEKGKDVELRCDPISGHTALYWYRQSLGQGLEFLIYFQGNSAPDKSGLPSDRFSAERTGGSVSTLTIQRTQQEDSAVYLCASSLVRNVVEKLFFGSGTQLSVL.

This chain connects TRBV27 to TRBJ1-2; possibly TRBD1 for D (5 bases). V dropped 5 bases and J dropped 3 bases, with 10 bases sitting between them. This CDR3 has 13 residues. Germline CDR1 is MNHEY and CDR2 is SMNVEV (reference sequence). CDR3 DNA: TGTGCCAGCAGTCAGCAGGGATACTATGGCTACACCTTC. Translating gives CASSQQGYYGYTF.

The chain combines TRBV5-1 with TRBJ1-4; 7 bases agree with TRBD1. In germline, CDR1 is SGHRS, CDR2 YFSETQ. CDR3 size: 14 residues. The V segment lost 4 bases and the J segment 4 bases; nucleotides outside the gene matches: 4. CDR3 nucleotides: TGCGCCAGCAGCCCGGGGACAGTTAATGAAAAACTGTTTTTT. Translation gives CASSPGTVNEKLFF.

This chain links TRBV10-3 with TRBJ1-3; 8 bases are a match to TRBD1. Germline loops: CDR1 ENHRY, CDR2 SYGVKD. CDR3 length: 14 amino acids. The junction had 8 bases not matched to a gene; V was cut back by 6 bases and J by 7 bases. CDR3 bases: TGTGCCATCAGCAACAGGGGGGATGTTAACACCATATATTTT. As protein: CAISNRGDVNTIYF.

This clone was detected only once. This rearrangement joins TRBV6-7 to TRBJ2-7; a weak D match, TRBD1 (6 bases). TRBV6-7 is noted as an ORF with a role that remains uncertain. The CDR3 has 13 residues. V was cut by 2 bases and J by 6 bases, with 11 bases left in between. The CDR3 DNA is TGTGCCAGCAGTTACGAAGGGGGACGCGAGCAGTACTTC. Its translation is CASSYEGGREQYF.

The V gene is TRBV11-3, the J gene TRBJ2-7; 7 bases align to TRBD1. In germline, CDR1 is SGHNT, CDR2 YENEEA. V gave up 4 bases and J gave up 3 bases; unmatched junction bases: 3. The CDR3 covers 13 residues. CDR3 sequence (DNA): TGTGCCAGCAGCTCCAGACAGGGCTACGAGCAGTACTTC. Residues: CASSSRQGYEQYF.

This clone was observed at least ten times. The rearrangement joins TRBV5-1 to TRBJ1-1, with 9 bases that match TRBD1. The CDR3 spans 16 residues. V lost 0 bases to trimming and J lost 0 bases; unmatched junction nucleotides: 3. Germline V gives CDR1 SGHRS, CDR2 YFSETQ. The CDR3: CASSLVTGGMNTEAFF. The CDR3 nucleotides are TGCGCCAGCAGCTTGGTTACAGGGGGCATGAACACTGAAGCTTTCTTT.

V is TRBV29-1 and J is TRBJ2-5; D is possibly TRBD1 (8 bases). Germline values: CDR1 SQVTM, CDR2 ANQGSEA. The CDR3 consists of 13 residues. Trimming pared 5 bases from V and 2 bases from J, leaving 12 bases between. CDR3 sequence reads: CSVSGTGQETQYF. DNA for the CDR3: TGCAGCGTTAGCGGGACAGGTCAAGAGACCCAGTACTTC. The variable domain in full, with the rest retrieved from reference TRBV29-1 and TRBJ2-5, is SAVISQKPSRDICQRGTSLTIQCQVDSQVTMMFWYRQQPGQSLTLIATANQGSEATYESGFVIDKFPISRPNLTFSTLTVSNMSPEDSSIYLCSVSGTGQETQYFGPGTRLLVL.

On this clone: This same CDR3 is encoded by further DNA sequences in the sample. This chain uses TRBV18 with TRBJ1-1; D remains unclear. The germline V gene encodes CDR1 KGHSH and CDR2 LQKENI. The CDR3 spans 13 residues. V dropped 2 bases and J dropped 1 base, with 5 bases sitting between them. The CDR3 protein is CASSPSGNTEAFF. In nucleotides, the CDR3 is TGTGCCAGCTCACCATCAGGGAACACTGAAGCTTTCTTT. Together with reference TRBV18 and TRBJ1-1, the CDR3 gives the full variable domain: NAGVMQNPRHLVRRRGQEARLRCSPMKGHSHVYWYRQLPEEGLKFMVYLQKENIIDESGMPKERFSAEFPKEGPSILRIQQVVRGDSAAYFCASSPSGNTEAFFGQGTRLTVV.

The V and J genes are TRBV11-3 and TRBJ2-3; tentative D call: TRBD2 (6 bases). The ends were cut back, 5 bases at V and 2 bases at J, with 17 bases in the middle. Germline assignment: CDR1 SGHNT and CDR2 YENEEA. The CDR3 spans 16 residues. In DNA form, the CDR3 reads TGTGCCAGCAGCCCGACCGGGACTCTTCTCACAGATACGCAGTATTTT. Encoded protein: CASSPTGTLLTDTQYF.

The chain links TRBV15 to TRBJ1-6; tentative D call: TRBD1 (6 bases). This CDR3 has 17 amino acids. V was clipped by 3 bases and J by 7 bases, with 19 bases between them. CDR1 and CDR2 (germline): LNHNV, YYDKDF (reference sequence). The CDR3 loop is CATSSALSGTPNSPLHF. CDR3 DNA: TGTGCCACCAGCAGCGCCCTATCCGGGACACCAAATTCACCCCTCCACTTT.

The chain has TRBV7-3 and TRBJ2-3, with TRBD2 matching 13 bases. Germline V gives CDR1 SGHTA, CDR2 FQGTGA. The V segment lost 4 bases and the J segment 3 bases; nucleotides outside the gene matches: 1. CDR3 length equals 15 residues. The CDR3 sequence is CASSSGLAGTDTQYF. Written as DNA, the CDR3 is TGTGCCAGCAGCTCGGGACTAGCGGGGACAGATACGCAGTATTTT. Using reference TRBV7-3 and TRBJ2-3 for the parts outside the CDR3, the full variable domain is GAGVSQTPSNKVTEKGKYVELRCDPISGHTALYWYRQSLGQGPEFLIYFQGTGAADDSGLPNDRFFAVRPEGSVSTLKIQRTERGDSAVYLCASSSGLAGTDTQYFGPGTRLTVL.

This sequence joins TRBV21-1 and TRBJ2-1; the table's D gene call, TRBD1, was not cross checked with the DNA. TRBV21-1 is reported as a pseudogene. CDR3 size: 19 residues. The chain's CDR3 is CASSLRNGRAISSLNEQFF. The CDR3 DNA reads TGTGCCAGCAGCCTCCGGAATGGCAGGGCCATTTCTTCTCTCAATGAGCAGTTCTTC.

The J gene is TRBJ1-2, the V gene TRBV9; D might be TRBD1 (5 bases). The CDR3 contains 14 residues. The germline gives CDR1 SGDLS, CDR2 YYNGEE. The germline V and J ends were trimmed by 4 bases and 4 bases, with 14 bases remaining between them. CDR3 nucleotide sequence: TGTGCCAGCAGCCCGGGCGGGACGGTCTATGGCTACACCTTC. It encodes CASSPGGTVYGYTF.

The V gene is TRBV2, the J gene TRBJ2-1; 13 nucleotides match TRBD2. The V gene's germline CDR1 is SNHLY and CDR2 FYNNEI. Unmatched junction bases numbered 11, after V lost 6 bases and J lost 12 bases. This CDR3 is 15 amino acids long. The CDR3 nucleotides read TGTGCCAGCAGCGGGGGACTAGCGGGACCGAATATGCAGTTCTTC. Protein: CASSGGLAGPNMQFF.

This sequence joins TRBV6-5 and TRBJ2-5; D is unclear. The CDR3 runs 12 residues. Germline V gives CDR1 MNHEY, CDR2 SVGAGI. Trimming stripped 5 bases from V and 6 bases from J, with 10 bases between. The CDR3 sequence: CASSTSWQTQYF. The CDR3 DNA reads TGTGCCAGCAGTACCTCCTGGCAGACCCAGTACTTC.

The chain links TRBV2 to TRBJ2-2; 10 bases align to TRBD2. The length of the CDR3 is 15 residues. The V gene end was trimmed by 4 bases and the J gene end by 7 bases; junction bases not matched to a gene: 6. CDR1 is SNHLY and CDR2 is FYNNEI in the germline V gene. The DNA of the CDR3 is TGTGCCAGCAGTGGCAGCGGGGGGGCAGGCGGGGAGCTGTTTTTT. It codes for CASSGSGGAGGELFF.

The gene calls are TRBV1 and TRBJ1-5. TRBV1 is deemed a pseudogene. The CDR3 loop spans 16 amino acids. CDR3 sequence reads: CTSREGLFCPNQPQHF. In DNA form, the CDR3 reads TGCACCAGCAGAGAGGGTTTGTTCTGCCCCAATCAGCCCCAGCATTTT.

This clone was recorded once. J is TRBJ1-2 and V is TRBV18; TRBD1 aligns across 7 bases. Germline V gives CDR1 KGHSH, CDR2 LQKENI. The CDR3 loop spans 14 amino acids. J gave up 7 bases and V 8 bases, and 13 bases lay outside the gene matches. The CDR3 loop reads CASNPSTGAFGYTF. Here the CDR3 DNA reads TGTGCCAGCAACCCCTCAACAGGGGCTTTTGGCTACACCTTC.

CDR3 protein: CASSLRLAGDTDTQYF. In nucleotides, the CDR3 is TGTGCCAGCAGCCTCCGACTAGCGGGGGACACAGATACGCAGTATTTT. The chain couples TRBV5-4 to TRBJ2-3, with 12 nucleotides matching TRBD2. CDR3 length: 16 amino acids. Germline V gene data show CDR1 as SGHNT and CDR2 as YYREEE (reference sequence). Trimming took 4 bases from V and 2 from J; bases not matched to a gene: 5.

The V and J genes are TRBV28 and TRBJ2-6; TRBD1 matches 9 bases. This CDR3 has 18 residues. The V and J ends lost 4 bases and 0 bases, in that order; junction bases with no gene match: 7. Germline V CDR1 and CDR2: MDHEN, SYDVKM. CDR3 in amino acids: CASSYRDRAHSGANVLTF. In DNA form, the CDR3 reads TGTGCCAGCAGTTACCGGGACAGGGCCCACTCTGGGGCCAACGTCCTGACTTTC. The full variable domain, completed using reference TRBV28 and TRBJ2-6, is DVKVTQSSRYLVKRTGEKVFLECVQDMDHENMFWYRQDPGLGLRLIYFSYDVKMKEKGDIPEGYSVSREKKERFSLILESASTNQTSMYLCASSYRDRAHSGANVLTFGAGSRLTVL.

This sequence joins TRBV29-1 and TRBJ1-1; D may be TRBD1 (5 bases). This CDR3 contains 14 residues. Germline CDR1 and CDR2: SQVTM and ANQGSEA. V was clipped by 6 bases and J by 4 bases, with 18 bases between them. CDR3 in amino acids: CSVQRGGVGTEAFF. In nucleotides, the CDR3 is TGCAGCGTCCAACGCGGGGGGGTGGGCACTGAAGCTTTCTTT.

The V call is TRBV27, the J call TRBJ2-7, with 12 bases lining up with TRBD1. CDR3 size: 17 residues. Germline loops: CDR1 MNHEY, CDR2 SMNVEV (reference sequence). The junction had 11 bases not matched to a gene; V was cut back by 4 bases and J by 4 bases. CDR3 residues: CASSSRLRDRGPYEQYF. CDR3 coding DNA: TGTGCCAGCAGTTCCCGACTCCGGGACAGGGGGCCGTACGAGCAGTACTTC.